This TCR beta chain is from a study of T-cell reconstitution after alpha-beta-depleted transplantation in children. Points from the study as a whole: It was reported that alpha-beta T cells came from several hundred expanded graft clones (about two months after transplant).

This clonotype was counted many times. Antigen specificity is unknown. Preparation of the TCRbeta library was carried out with unique molecular identifiers. Each CDR3 protein gets one entry after TCRdb re-called the PCR reads with MiXCR. Of roughly 500,000 distinct CDR3 sequences listed, over 9.5% are singletons. In germline, CDR1 is SEHNR, CDR2 FQNEAQ (reference sequence). CDR3 length equals 15 residues. V gave up 3 bases and J gave up 7 bases; unmatched junction bases: 6. The starting material was PBMCs, obtained before TCRalphabeta/CD19-depleted stem cell transplant. The J gene is TRBJ1-6, the V gene TRBV7-9, with 7 nucleotides matching TRBD1. This receptor was taken from a child aged 2 to 10 with inherited bone marrow failure, due to receive a stem cell transplant. CDR3 protein: CASSFRDRDNSPLHF. CDR3 DNA sequence: TGTGCCAGCAGCTTCCGGGACAGAGACAATTCACCCCTCCACTTT.